The 14 T cell receptor beta chains in this list originate from one sample, sequenced in a study of PD-L1 blockade in urothelial cancer. Data came from immunoSEQ multiplex PCR; TCRdb stores just in-frame clones and leaves some out. The repertoire holds roughly 84,000 clones, around 80% seen once, with around 9.5% in the top ten. Material: PBMCs, obtained around atezolizumab (anti-PD-L1) treatment. The source is a man in his 70s with urothelial cancer.

J is TRBJ2-1 and V is TRBV7-3; 8 bases map to TRBD2. CDR1 is SGHTA, CDR2 FQGTGA, per germline. Trimming cost V 6 bases and J 9 bases; bases outside gene matches: 10. This CDR3 contains 14 residues. CDR3 sequence reads: CASSLGLGRTEQFF. The CDR3 region has the DNA TGTGCCAGCAGTTTGGGACTAGGGCGGACTGAGCAGTTCTTC.

This clone was seen only a few times. The rearrangement uses TRBV7-9 and TRBJ2-7; TRBD1 agrees at 7 bases. Germline assignment: CDR1 SEHNR and CDR2 FQNEAQ (reference sequence). This CDR3 has 16 amino acids. V dropped 7 bases and J dropped 7; count of bases not matched to a gene: 19. CDR3 DNA sequence: TGTGCCAGCACCCACCAGGGACAGCCTCAGGGCGGGGAGCAGTACTTC. As protein: CASTHQGQPQGGEQYF.

CDR3 loop: CASSLVGTDYGYTF. The CDR3 DNA reads as TGTGCCAGCAGCTTGGTGGGGACAGACTATGGCTACACCTTC. The chain carries TRBV5-6 and TRBJ1-2; 7 nucleotides agree with TRBD1. Germline-derived CDR1 and CDR2 are SGHDT and YYEEEE. J lost 3 bases, V lost 0 bases, and 2 bases had no gene match. This CDR3 is 14 amino acids long.

The chain uses TRBV6-6 and TRBJ2-7, with 7 bases that match TRBD1. With 5 bases clipped from V and 4 bases from J, the junction kept 8 bases outside the gene matches. This CDR3 region has 14 residues. The germline CDR1 and CDR2 sequences are MNHNY and SVGAGI (reference sequence). For the CDR3, the DNA is TGTGCCAGCAGTCTTGACAGGGACGGGTACGAGCAGTACTTC. Amino acid sequence: CASSLDRDGYEQYF.

This clone occurred once. The rearrangement joins TRBV7-6 to TRBJ2-7; 9 nucleotides align to TRBD1. Germline V gives CDR1 SGHVS, CDR2 FNYEAQ. This CDR3 spans 16 amino acids. Trimming removed 5 bases from V and 0 bases from J; junction bases left unmatched: 8. CDR3 in amino acids: CASSPGTGYNSYEQYF. CDR3 in DNA: TGTGCCAGCAGCCCCGGGACAGGGTATAACTCCTACGAGCAGTACTTC.

V is TRBV19 and J is TRBJ2-6, with D maybe TRBD1 (6 bases). This CDR3 contains 16 residues. Between the trimmed V and J ends, which lost 2 bases and 4 bases, there was a span of 12 bases. CDR1 and CDR2 from the germline V gene are LNHDA and SQIVND (reference sequence). CDR3 amino acids: CASSILGASGANVLTF. The DNA of the CDR3 is TGTGCCAGTAGTATATTGGGGGCGTCGGGGGCCAACGTCCTGACTTTC.

The chain uses TRBV30 and TRBJ1-4, with unresolved D. This CDR3 has 14 residues. V was pared by 0 bases and J by 6 bases, with 11 bases between. CDR1 is GTSNPN and CDR2 is SVGIG in the germline V gene (reference sequence). In DNA form, the CDR3 reads TGTGCCTGGAGTGTTGGGCCGGCAGATGAAAAACTGTTTTTT. Residues: CAWSVGPADEKLFF.

The chain uses TRBV10-2 and TRBJ2-1; 7 bases line up with TRBD2. This CDR3 spans 14 amino acids. CDR1 WSHSY and CDR2 SAAADI come from the germline V gene. The trim removed 4 bases at V and 4 bases at J, leaving 4 bases unmatched. CDR3 sequence reads: CASSVTSDYNEQFF. Written as DNA, the CDR3 is TGCGCCAGCAGTGTTACTAGCGATTACAATGAGCAGTTCTTC.

The V and J genes are TRBV5-6 and TRBJ1-2, with TRBD1 matching 7 bases. The V and J ends lost 1 base and 6 bases, in that order; junction bases with no gene match: 6. The CDR3 loop spans 14 amino acids. The germline CDR1 and CDR2 sequences are SGHDT and YYEEEE. CDR3 residues: CASSLPSRGDGYTF. The CDR3 bases are TGTGCCAGCAGCTTGCCCTCCAGGGGGGATGGCTACACCTTC. Complete variable domain (other parts from reference TRBV5-6 and TRBJ1-2): DAGVTQSPTHLIKTRGQQVTLRCSPKSGHDTVSWYQQALGQGPQFIFQYYEEEERQRGNFPDRFSGHQFPNYSSELNVNALLLGDSALYLCASSLPSRGDGYTFGSGTRLTVV.

The CDR3 region has the DNA TGTGCCAGCGTCAGGAGGACCTACACAGATACGCAGTATTTT. Translating it yields CASVRRTYTDTQYF. V and J are TRBV2 and TRBJ2-3; a weak D match, TRBD2 (5 bases). V was pared by 8 bases and J by 2 bases, with 14 bases between. Germline lookup yields CDR1 SNHLY and CDR2 FYNNEI. This CDR3 has 14 amino acids.

The chain recombines TRBV6-1 with TRBJ2-1, with TRBD2 matching over 7 bases. There are 16 residues in the CDR3. V lost 1 base and J lost 3; bases outside the gene matches: 6. Germline-derived CDR1 and CDR2 are MNHNS and SASEGT. CDR3 in DNA: TGTGCCAGCAGTGAAGGTTTCCTAGCGGACTACAATGAGCAGTTCTTC. Translated, it gives CASSEGFLADYNEQFF.

This clone was seen repeatedly, ten times or more. The rearrangement links TRBV6-6 to TRBJ2-7, with 10 bases identical to TRBD2. This CDR3 comprises 15 residues. Per the germline V gene, CDR1 is MNHNY and CDR2 is SVGAGI (reference sequence). The V segment lost 0 bases and the J segment 5 bases; nucleotides outside the gene matches: 4. Here the CDR3 DNA reads TGTGCCAGCAGTTACTCGGTGGGACTAGCGAACGAGCAGTACTTC. It yields the protein CASSYSVGLANEQYF.

The chain couples TRBV7-8 to TRBJ2-1; TRBD2 matches at 14 bases. Germline CDR1 and CDR2: SGHVS and FQNEAQ. J lost 1 base, V lost 5 bases, and 10 bases had no gene match. CDR3 length: 19 residues. The CDR3 sequence is CASSPAGTSGRRSYNEQFF. DNA of the CDR3: TGTGCCAGCAGCCCAGCGGGGACTAGCGGGAGAAGGTCCTACAATGAGCAGTTCTTC.

This clone has ten or more counts. V usage is TRBV6-6 and J usage is TRBJ2-7, with 8 nucleotides matching TRBD1. Trimming at V came to 5 bases and at J to 4 bases, leaving 7 bases not matched to a gene. The CDR3 contains 14 residues. Germline-derived CDR1 and CDR2 are MNHNY and SVGAGI (reference sequence). In nucleotides, the CDR3 is TGTGCCAGCAGTCCCGGGACAGGCTCATACGAGCAGTACTTC. This encodes CASSPGTGSYEQYF.